The rows below give T cell receptor beta chains drawn from one sample of a study of control samples from healthy donors and cancer patients. Using immunoSEQ multiplex PCR, the repertoire was profiled, and TCRdb retains in-frame clones only, with some absent. This sample's table has roughly 200,000 clones. The sample comprised blood. Receptors originate from a woman between 25 and 40 years old in good health. CDR3s include the opening cysteine and the closing phenylalanine or tryptophan. A D gene is named only where the DNA matches it firmly.

cdr3_nt,cdr3_aa,v_call,j_call,d_call
TGTGCCAGCGACAGGGGAGATAGCAATCAGCCCCAGCATTTT,CASDRGDSNQPQHF,TRBV19,TRBJ1-5,TRBD1
TGTGCCAGTAGTACACGGCGACAGGCGGGCAATCAGCCCCAGCATTTT,CASSTRRQAGNQPQHF,TRBV19,TRBJ1-5,.
TGTGCCAGCCAAAAGGGGACTAGCGGGGGGGCCGGAGAGACCCAGTACTTC,CASQKGTSGGAGETQYF,TRBV19,TRBJ2-5,TRBD2
TGCAGTGCTAGTTTTGGCTCCAATCAGCCCCAGCATTTT,CSASFGSNQPQHF,TRBV20-1,TRBJ1-5,.
TGTGCCAGCAGTTATGCAAAAGGAGGCAGGTACGAGCAGTACTTC,CASSYAKGGRYEQYF,TRBV28,TRBJ2-7,.
TGTGCCAGCAGCCTGGGGCAGAGAGGAAACACCATATATTTT,CASSLGQRGNTIYF,TRBV5-8,TRBJ1-3,.
TGTGCCAGCAGTTTAATCCTTACTGGAAACACCATATATTTT,CASSLILTGNTIYF,TRBV28,TRBJ1-3,.
TGCGCCAGCAGCTTGGCCAGCGGGTCGGCTGGGGCCAACGTCCTGACTTTC,CASSLASGSAGANVLTF,TRBV5-1,TRBJ2-6,.
TGTGCCACCAGTGACCGGAGGACAGGGGCGAACACTGAAGCTTTCTTT,CATSDRRTGANTEAFF,TRBV24-1,TRBJ1-1,TRBD1
TGTGCCAGCAGCCCCGGGGGGGCCATTGAGCAGTTCTTC,CASSPGGAIEQFF,TRBV3-1/TRBV3-2,TRBJ2-1,TRBD2
TGTGCCTGGGCAGGGGGAGAGAACTATGGCTACACCTTC,CAWAGGENYGYTF,TRBV30,TRBJ1-2,TRBD1
TGTGCTAGTGGTTTGGACCCTGGGCCCCGAGGTGGAGCTTTCTTT,CASGLDPGPRGGAFF,TRBV12-5,TRBJ1-1,.
TGCGCCAGCAGCTTGGATCCAGGGGGAACCCCCTACGAGCAGTACTTC,CASSLDPGGTPYEQYF,TRBV5-1,TRBJ2-7,TRBD1
TGTGCCACCATGGAGGACCTCTCGTCCGATACGCAGTATTTT,CATMEDLSSDTQYF,TRBV19,TRBJ2-3,.
TGTGCCAGCAGAGCCGGGGGGGAAACTGAAGCTTTCTTT,CASRAGGETEAFF,TRBV6-5,TRBJ1-1,.
TGTGCCAGCAGTCGGACGGGGGGGGCGGGAGAGCAGTACTTC,CASSRTGGAGEQYF,TRBV27,TRBJ2-7,TRBD2
TGCGCCAGCAGCTTGGAAGGACAGGGGGCGAACTATGGCTACACCTTC,CASSLEGQGANYGYTF,TRBV5-1,TRBJ1-2,TRBD1